This TCR beta chain was captured by sequencing in a study of molecular identifiers for immune sequencing clone quantification. Findings of the study overall: Spiked Jurkat TCR RNA equivalent to one cell reportedly surfaced among some 1 million naive cells. Clonotypes surpassing 20 RNA copies contained over 98% of effector molecules, versus under 1% in naive cells.

Via MiXCR, TCRdb re-called the PCR reads, giving one row per CDR3 protein. The sample yields approximately 550,000 distinct CDR3 sequences, 20% to 25% seen once. From germline, CDR1 is SGHNT and CDR2 YYREEE (reference sequence). The CDR3 spans 11 residues. The V end was cut by 6 bases, the J end by 4 bases, with 6 bases between. This clonotype occurred many times. What it recognizes is unknown. Naive CD8 libraries used 20,000 to 1,000,000 sorted cells and 10%, 30% or 50% RNA. This receptor was taken from a human donor in good health. Some libraries in this study had Jurkat cell RNA spiked in. The chain carries TRBV5-4 and TRBJ2-3; D call uncertain. Sequencing was performed on naive CD8+ T cells from blood, with Jurkat cell RNA spiked in. Stated subset: FACS-sorted CD8+CD4-CCR7+CD45RA+ naive T cells. The CDR3 DNA follows: TGTGCCAGCATAGCTTCAGATACGCAGTATTTT. Translating it yields CASIASDTQYF.